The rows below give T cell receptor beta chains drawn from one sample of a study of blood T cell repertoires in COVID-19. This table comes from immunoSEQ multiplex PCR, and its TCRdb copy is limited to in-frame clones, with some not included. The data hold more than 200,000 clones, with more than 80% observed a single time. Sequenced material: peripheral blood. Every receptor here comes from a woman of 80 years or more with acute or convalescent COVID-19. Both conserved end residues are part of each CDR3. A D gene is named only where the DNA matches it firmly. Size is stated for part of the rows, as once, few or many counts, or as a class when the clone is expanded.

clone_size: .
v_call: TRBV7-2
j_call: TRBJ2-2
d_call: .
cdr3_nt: TGTGCCAGCAGCCCTAGCTGGGCGGGAACCGGGGAGCTGTTTTTT
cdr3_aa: CASSPSWAGTGELFF

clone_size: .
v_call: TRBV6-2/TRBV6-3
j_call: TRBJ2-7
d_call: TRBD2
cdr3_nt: TGTGCCAGCAGTTACTCTTCCGGACTAGCGGGGCTATACGAGCAGTACTTC
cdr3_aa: CASSYSSGLAGLYEQYF

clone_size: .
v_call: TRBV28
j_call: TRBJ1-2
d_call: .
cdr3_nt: TGTGCCAGCACCCTGTTAAGTTTTGGGGGCTCAAATTATGGCTACACCTTC
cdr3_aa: CASTLLSFGGSNYGYTF

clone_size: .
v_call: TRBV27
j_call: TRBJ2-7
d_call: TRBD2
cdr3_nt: TGTGCCAGCAGTACCCGGGGGGTCCTGTCTTTCAACGAGCAGTACTTC
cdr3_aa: CASSTRGVLSFNEQYF

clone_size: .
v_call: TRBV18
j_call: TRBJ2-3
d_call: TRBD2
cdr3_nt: TGTGCCAGCTCACCAGGGACTAGCGGAGACGCGCAGTATTTT
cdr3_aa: CASSPGTSGDAQYF

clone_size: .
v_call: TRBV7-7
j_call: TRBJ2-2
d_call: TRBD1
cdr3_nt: TGTGCTAGCAGCTCGGATCCGACAGGGGGTGGGGAGCTGTTTTTT
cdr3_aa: CASSSDPTGGGELFF

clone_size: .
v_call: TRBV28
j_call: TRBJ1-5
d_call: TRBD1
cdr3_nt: TGTGCCAGCAGACCGGAACAGGGGGCAAGACAGCCCCAGCATTTT
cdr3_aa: CASRPEQGARQPQHF

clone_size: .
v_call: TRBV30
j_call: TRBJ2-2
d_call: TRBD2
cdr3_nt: TGTGCCTGGGTGGCGAGGGGACTAGCGGGCACCGGGGAGCTGTTTTTT
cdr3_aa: CAWVARGLAGTGELFF

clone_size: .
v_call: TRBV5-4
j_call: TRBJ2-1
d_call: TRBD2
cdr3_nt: TGTGCCAGCAGCACCCTCACCGCTAGCGGCGAGCAGTTCTTC
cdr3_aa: CASSTLTASGEQFF

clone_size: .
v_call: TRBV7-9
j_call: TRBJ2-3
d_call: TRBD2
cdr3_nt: TGTGCCAGCAGCTCCTCGGGAGGCGGGGGCACAGATACGCAGTATTTT
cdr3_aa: CASSSSGGGGTDTQYF

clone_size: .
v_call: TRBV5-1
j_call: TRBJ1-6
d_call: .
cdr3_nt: TGCGCCAGCAGCTCGGACACTCAGGTATCACCCCTCCACTTT
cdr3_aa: CASSSDTQVSPLHF

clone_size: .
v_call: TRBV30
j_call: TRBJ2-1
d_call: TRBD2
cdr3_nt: TGTGCCTGGAGGACTAGCGGAGTGGGGGAGCAGTTCTTC
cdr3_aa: CAWRTSGVGEQFF

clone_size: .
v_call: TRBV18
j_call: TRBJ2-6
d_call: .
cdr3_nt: TGTGCCAGTTCACGGGAGTTTGGGGCCAACGTCCTGACTTTC
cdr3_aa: CASSREFGANVLTF

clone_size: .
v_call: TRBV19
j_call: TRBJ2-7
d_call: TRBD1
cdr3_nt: TGTGCCAGTAGTTGGGACAGGGTTGGGGAGCAGTACTTC
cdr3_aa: CASSWDRVGEQYF

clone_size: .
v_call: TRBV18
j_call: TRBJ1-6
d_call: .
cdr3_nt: TGTGCCAGCTCACCAGAGGAGTTCTCACCCCTCCACTTT
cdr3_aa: CASSPEEFSPLHF

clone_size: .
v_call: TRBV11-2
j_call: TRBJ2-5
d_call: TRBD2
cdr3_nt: TGTGCCAGCAGCTTAGTGGGAGGGAACCAAGAGACCCAGTACTTC
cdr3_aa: CASSLVGGNQETQYF

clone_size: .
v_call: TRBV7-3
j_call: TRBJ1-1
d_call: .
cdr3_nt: TGTGCCAGCAGCTTAAGTGATCGGGTGTCGAATGAAGCTTTCTTT
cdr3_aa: CASSLSDRVSNEAFF

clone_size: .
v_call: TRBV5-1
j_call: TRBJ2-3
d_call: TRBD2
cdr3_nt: TGCGCCAGCAGCTTGGAGCGGGGTATCACAGATACGCAGTATTTT
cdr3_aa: CASSLERGITDTQYF

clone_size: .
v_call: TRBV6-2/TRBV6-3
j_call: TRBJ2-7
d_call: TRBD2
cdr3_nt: TGTGCCAGCAGCCGCACAGCGGGGGCGGAATACGAGCAGTACTTC
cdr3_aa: CASSRTAGAEYEQYF

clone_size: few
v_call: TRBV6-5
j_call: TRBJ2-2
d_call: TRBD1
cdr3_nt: TGTGCCAGCAGTTGGGACAGGGGGACCGGGGAGCTGTTTTTT
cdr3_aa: CASSWDRGTGELFF

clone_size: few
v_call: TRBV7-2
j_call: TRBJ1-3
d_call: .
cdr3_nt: TGTGCCAGCAGCTTAGGTGGGGCGAACTCTGGAAACACCATATATTTT
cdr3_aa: CASSLGGANSGNTIYF

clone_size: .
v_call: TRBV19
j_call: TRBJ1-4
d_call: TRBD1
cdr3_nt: TGTGCCAGTAGACGGGACAGGGGCCGCGATGAAAAACTGTTTTTT
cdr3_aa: CASRRDRGRDEKLFF

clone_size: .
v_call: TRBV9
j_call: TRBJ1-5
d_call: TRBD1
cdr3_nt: TGTGCCAGCAGCGTAGCTTCCGGGACAGGGCAGCCCCAGCATTTT
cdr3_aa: CASSVASGTGQPQHF

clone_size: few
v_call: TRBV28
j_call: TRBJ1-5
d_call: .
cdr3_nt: TGTGCCAGCAGCCCCAGACACGGTACGCTGCCCCAGCATTTT
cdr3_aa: CASSPRHGTLPQHF

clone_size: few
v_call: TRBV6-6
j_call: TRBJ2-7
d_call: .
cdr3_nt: TGTGCCAGCCTTTCGGGATCCTCCTACGAGCAGTACTTC
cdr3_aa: CASLSGSSYEQYF

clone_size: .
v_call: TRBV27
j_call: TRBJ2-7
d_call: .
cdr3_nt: TGTGCCAGCAATCGGGGGATGGCCAAAATCTACGAGCAGTACTTC
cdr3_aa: CASNRGMAKIYEQYF

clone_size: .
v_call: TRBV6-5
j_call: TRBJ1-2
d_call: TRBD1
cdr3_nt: TGTGCCAGCAGTCCCCGAGCAGGGGGTGGCTATGGCTACACCTTC
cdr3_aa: CASSPRAGGGYGYTF

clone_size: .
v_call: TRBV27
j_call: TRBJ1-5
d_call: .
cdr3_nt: TGTGCCAGCAGCTCTACGGGTCAGCCCCAGCATTTT
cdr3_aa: CASSSTGQPQHF

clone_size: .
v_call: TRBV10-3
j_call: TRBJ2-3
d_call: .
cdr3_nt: TGTGCCACCCGGGGTAGCGGAAGCACAGATACGCAGTATTTT
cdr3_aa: CATRGSGSTDTQYF

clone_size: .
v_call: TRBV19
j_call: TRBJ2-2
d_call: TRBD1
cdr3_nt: TGTGCCAGTAGGCCCGGGACAGGGGACACCGGGGAGCTGTTTTTT
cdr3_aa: CASRPGTGDTGELFF

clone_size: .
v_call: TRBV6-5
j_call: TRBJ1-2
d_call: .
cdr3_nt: TGTGCCAGCAGCCCGAGGGACGGCGGGGGCTATGGCTACACCTTC
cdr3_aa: CASSPRDGGGYGYTF

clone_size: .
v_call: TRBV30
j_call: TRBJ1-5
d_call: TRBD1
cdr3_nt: TGTGCCTGGAGTGTACGGCAGGGGGCTTCAGGGAATCAGCCCCAGCATTTT
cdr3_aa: CAWSVRQGASGNQPQHF

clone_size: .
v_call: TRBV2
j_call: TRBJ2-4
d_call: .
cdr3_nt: TGTGCCAGCATAGCCGCTGCAGCCAAAAACATTCAGTACTTC
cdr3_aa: CASIAAAAKNIQYF

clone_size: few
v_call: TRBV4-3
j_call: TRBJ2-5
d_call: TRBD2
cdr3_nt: TGCGCCAGCAGCCCTTTAGCGGGGGGGTCTTCCCAAGAGACCCAGTACTTC
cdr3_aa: CASSPLAGGSSQETQYF

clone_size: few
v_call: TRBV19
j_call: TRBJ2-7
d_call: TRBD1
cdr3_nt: TGTGCCAGTACCCAAACAGGGGCCCCTTCCTACGAGCAGTACTTC
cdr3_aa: CASTQTGAPSYEQYF

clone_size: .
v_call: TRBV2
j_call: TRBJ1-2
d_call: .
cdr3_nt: TGTGCCAGCACTGGAGGCTATGGCTACACCTTC
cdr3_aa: CASTGGYGYTF

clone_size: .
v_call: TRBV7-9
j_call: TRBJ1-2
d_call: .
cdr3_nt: TGTGCCAGCAGCTTAGAGAGAACGTACCAATCTAACTATGGCTACACCTTC
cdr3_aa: CASSLERTYQSNYGYTF

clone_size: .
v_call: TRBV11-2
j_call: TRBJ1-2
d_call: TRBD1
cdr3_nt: TGTGCCAGCAGCTTAGATTTTCCCGACAGGGGGCGAGCTGGCTACACCTTC
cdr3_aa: CASSLDFPDRGRAGYTF

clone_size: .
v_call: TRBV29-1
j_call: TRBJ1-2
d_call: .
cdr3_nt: TGCAGCGTTGACCAAACCGGGGGAGACTATGGCTACACCTTC
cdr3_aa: CSVDQTGGDYGYTF

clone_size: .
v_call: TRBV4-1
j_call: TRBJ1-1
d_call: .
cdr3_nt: TGCGCCAGCAGCCTACTTCCCACCATGAACACTGAAGCTTTCTTT
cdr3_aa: CASSLLPTMNTEAFF

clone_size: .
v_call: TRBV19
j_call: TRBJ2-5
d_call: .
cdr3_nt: TGTGCCAGTAGTATCCTAGTCCAAGAGACCCAGTACTTC
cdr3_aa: CASSILVQETQYF

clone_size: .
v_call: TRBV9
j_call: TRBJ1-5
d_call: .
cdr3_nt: TGTGCCAGCAGTGGGGGTAGGGGGAATCAGCCCCAGCATTTT
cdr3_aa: CASSGGRGNQPQHF

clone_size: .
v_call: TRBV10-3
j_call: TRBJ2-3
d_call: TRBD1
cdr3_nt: TGTGCCATCAGTGATACCGGGACAGGGGGCGAAGATACGCAGTATTTT
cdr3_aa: CAISDTGTGGEDTQYF

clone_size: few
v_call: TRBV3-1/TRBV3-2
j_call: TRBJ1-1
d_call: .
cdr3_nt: TGTGCCAGCAGCCAAGTTCGTAGACAGCCGTCTTCTGAAGCTTTCTTT
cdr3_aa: CASSQVRRQPSSEAFF

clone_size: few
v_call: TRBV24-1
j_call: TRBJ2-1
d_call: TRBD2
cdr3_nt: TGTGCCACCAGTGATGCTGTAGCGGGGGGGCGGAGTGAGCAGTTCTTC
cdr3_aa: CATSDAVAGGRSEQFF

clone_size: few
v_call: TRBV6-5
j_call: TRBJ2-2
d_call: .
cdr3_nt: TGTGCCACGACTGGGAACACCGGGGAGCTGTTTTTT
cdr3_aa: CATTGNTGELFF

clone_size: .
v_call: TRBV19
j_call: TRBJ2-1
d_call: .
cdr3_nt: TGTGCCAGTAGTATAGAAGTACAGGGCGGAAATGAGCAGTTCTTC
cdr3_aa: CASSIEVQGGNEQFF

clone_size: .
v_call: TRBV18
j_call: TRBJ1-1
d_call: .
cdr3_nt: TGTGCCAGCTCACCGAGTCAGGGTTGGTCAGGCACTGAAGCTTTCTTT
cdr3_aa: CASSPSQGWSGTEAFF

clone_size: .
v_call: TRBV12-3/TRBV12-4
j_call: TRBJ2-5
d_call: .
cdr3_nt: TGTGCCAGCAGTTTAGGCAGTCAAGAGACCCAGTACTTC
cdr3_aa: CASSLGSQETQYF